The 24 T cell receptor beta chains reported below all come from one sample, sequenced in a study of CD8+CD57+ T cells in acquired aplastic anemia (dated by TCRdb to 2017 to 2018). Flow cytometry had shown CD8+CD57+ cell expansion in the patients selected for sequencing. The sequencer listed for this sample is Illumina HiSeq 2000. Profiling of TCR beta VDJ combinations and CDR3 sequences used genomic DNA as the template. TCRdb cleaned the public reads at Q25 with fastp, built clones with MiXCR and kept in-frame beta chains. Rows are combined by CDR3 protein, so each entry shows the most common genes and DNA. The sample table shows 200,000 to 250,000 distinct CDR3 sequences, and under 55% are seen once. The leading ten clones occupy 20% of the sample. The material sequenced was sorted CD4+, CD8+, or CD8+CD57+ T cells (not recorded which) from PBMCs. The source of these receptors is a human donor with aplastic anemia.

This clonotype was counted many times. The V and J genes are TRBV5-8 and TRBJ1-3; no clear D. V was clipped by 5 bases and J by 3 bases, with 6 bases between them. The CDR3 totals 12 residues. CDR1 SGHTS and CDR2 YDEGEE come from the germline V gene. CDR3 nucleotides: TGTGCCAGCAGGTCCCATGGAAACACCATATATTTT. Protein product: CASRSHGNTIYF.

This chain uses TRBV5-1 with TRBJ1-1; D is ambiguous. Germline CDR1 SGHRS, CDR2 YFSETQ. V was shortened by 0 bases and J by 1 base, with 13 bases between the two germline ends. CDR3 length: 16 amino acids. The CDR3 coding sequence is TGCGCCAGCAGCTTGGGACTCTCCACACAGAACACTGAAGCTTTCTTT. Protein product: CASSLGLSTQNTEAFF.

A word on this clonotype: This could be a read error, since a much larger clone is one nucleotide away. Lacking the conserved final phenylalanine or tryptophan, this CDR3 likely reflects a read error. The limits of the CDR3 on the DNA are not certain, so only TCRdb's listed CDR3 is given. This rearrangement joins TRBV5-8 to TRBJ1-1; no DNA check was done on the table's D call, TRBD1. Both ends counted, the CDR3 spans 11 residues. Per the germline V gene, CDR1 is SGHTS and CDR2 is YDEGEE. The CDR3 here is CASSLAGGLGG.

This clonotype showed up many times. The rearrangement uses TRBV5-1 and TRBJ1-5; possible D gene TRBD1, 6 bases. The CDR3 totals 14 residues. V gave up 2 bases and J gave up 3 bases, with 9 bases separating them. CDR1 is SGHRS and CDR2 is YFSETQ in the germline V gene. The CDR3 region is CASSLQGPNQPQHF. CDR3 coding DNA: TGCGCCAGCAGCTTACAGGGACCCAATCAGCCCCAGCATTTT. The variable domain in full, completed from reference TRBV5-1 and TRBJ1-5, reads KAGVTQTPRYLIKTRGQQVTLSCSPISGHRSVSWYQQTPGQGLQFLFEYFSETQRNKGNFPGRFSGRQFSNSRSEMNVSTLELGDSALYLCASSLQGPNQPQHFGDGTRLSIL.

The CDR3 sequence: CASSPGQGGNEQYF. The CDR3 DNA follows: TGTGCCAGCAGCCCCGGACAGGGTGGCAACGAGCAGTACTTC. The chain carries TRBV7-3 and TRBJ2-7; 8 positions match TRBD1. CDR3 length: 14 amino acids. Germline V gene data show CDR1 as SGHTA and CDR2 as FQGTGA. V trimming: 5 bases; J trimming: 5 bases; junction bases outside the gene matches: 8. Full variable domain (remainder filled in from reference TRBV7-3 and TRBJ2-7): GAGVSQTPSNKVTEKGKYVELRCDPISGHTALYWYRQSLGQGPEFLIYFQGTGAADDSGLPNDRFFAVRPEGSVSTLKIQRTERGDSAVYLCASSPGQGGNEQYFGPGTRLTVT.

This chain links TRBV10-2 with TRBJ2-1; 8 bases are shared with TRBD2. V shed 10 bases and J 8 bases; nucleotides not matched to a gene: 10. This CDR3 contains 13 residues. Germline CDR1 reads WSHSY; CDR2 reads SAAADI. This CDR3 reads CATSPIAGYEQFF. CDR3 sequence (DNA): TGCGCCACCTCCCCCATAGCGGGGTATGAGCAGTTCTTC.

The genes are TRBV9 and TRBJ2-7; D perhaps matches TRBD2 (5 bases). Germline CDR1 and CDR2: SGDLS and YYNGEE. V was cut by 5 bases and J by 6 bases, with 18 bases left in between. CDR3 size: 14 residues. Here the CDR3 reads CASSYNERVFEQYF. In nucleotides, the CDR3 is TGTGCCAGCAGTTACAATGAGAGGGTTTTCGAGCAGTACTTC.

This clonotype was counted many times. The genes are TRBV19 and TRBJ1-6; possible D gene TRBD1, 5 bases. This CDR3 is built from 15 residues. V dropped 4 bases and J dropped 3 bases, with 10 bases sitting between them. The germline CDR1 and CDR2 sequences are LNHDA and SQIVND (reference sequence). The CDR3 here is CASSTGQRYNSPLHF. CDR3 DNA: TGTGCCAGTAGTACTGGACAACGCTATAATTCACCCCTCCACTTT.

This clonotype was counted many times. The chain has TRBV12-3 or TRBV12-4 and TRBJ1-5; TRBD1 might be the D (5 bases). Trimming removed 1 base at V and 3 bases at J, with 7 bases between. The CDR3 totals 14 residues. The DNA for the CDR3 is TGTGCCAGCAGTTTAGGGGACCTCAATCAGCCCCAGCATTTT. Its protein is CASSLGDLNQPQHF.

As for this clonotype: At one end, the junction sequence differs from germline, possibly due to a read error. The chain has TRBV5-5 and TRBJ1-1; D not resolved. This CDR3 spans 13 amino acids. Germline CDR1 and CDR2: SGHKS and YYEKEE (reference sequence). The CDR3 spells CASSFTASTEAFF. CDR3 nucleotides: TGTGCCAGCAGCTTTACAGCGAGCACTGAAGCTTTCTTC.

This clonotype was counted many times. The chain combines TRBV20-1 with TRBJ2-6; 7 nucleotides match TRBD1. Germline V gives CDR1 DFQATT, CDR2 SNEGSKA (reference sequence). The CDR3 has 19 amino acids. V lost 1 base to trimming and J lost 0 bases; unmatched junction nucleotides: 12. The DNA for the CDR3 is TGCAGTGCTAGAGCCCTTACCGGGACAGAGAGCTCTGGGGCCAACGTCCTGACTTTC. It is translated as CSARALTGTESSGANVLTF.

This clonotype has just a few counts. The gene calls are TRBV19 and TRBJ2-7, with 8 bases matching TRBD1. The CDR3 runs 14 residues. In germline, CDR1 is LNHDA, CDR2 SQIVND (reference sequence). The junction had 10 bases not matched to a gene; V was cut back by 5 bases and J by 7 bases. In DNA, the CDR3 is TGTGCCAGTAGTCAACAGGGGGGCCCGGGGGAGCAGTACTTC. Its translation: CASSQQGGPGEQYF.

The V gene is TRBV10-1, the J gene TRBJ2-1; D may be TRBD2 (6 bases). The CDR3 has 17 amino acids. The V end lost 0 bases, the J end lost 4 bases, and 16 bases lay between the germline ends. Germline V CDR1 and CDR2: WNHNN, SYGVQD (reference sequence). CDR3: CASSESTPGLTYNEQFF. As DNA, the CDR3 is TGCGCCAGCAGTGAGTCTACACCGGGACTGACTTACAATGAGCAGTTCTTC.

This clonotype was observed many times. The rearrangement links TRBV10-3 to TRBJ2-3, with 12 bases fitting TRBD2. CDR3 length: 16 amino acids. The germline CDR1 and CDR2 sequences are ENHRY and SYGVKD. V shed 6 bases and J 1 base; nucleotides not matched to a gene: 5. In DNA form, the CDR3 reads TGTGCCATCAGCGAGAGACTAGCGGGGGGCACAGATACGCAGTATTTT. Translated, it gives CAISERLAGGTDTQYF.

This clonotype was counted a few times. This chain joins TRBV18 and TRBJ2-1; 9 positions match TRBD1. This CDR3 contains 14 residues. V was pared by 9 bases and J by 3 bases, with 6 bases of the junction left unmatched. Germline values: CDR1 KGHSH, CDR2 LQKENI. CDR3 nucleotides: TGTGCCAGTAAACGGGACAGGGACTACAATGAGCAGTTCTTC. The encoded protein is CASKRDRDYNEQFF.

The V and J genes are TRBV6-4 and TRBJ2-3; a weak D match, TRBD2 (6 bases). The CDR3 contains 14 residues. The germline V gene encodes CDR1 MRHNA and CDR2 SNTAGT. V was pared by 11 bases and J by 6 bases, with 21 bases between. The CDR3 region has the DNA TGTGCCCGCGGGGAAGGACTGGTTTTGGATACGCAGTATTTT. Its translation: CARGEGLVLDTQYF.

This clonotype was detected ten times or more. The CDR3 protein is CSASIAGRNEQYF. For the CDR3, the DNA is TGCAGTGCTAGTATTGCAGGGAGGAACGAGCAGTACTTC. The rearrangement joins TRBV20-1 to TRBJ2-7; D is perhaps TRBD2 (6 bases). The CDR3 covers 13 residues. V lost 3 bases and J 5 bases, leaving 14 bases between the germline ends. The germline gives CDR1 DFQATT, CDR2 SNEGSKA (reference sequence).

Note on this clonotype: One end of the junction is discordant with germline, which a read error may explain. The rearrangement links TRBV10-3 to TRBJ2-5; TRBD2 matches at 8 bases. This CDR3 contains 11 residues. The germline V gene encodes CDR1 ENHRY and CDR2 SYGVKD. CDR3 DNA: TGTGCCATGGGGGGCGGGGGGACCCAGTGCTTC. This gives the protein CAMGGGGTQCF.

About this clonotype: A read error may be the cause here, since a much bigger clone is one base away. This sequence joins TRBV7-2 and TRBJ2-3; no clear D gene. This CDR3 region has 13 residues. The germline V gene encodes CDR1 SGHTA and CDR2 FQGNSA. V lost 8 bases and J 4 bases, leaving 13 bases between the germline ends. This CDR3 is CASGFGSPDTQYF. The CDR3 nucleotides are TGTGCCAGCGGTTTTGGTTCGCCAGATACGCAGTATTTT.

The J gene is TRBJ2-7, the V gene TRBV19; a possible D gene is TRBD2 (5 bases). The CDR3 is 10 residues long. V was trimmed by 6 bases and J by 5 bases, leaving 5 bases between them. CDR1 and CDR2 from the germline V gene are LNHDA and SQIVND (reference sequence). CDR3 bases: TGTGCCAGTAGCGGGGACGAGCAGTACTTC. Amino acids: CASSGDEQYF.

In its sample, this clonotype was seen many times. Written as DNA, the CDR3 is TGTGCCAGCAGCCCCGGGGAGGCAGGGCGGCGTAATGAAAAACTGTTTTTT. Translated: CASSPGEAGRRNEKLFF. The chain joins TRBV7-2 to TRBJ1-4; maybe TRBD1 (5 bases). CDR3 length: 17 residues. Germline V CDR1 and CDR2: SGHTA, FQGNSA. V dropped 5 bases and J dropped 4 bases, with 20 bases sitting between them.

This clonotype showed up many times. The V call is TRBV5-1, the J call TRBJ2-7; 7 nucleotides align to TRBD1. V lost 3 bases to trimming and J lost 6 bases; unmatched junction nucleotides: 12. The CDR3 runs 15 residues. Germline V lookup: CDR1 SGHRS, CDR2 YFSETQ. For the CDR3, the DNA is TGCGCCAGCAGCTCCCGATTAGGGGGCGAGGGCGAGCAGTACTTC. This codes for CASSSRLGGEGEQYF.

CDR3 bases: TGTGCCAGTAGTATTTATCAGGGAGCCTACGAGCAGTACTTC. This codes for CASSIYQGAYEQYF. The gene calls are TRBV19 and TRBJ2-7; D possibly matches TRBD1 or TRBD2 (5 bases each). V was clipped by 3 bases and J by 2 bases, with 11 bases between them. The CDR3 length is 14 residues. Germline CDR1 LNHDA, CDR2 SQIVND (reference sequence).

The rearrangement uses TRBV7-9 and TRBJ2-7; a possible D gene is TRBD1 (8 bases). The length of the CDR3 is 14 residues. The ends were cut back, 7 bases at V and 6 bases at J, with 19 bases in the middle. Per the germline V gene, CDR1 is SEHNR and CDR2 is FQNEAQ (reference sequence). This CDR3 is CASTKTTGEGEQYV. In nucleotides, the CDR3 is TGTGCCAGCACTAAAACGACAGGGGAGGGCGAGCAGTACGTC.